This entry lists 6 T cell receptor beta chains sequenced from one sample in a study of blood T cells in healthy people across ages. Then a second PCR, running roughly 7 to 11 cycles, was carried out with a sample-barcoded 5' primer and a J-beta primer mix. TCRdb re-called the 5' RACE reads with MiXCR, one entry per CDR3 protein. The sample yields more than 650,000 distinct CDR3 sequences, around 25% seen once. These same data were also listed under a study on T cells of mothers and their children.

The sample consisted of blood. The receptors were sampled from a boy younger than 18 in good health.

This clonotype showed up just a few times. The rearrangement uses TRBV6-5 and TRBJ2-3, with D uncertain. Deletions cut 0 bases from V and 2 bases from J, with 6 bases between. Germline CDR1 reads MNHEY; CDR2 reads SVGAGI. This CDR3 is built from 14 residues. The DNA for the CDR3 is TGTGCCAGCAGTTACTCTCGACCCACAGATACGCAGTATTTT. This sequence encodes CASSYSRPTDTQYF.

This clonotype has just a few counts. One junction end disagrees with the germline gene, perhaps due to a read error. J is TRBJ2-1 and V is TRBV10-2, with D perhaps matching TRBD2 (5 bases). The germline gives CDR1 WSHSY, CDR2 SAAADI. This CDR3 is 13 amino acids long. CDR3 amino acids: CASSYDLADEQLF. The CDR3 bases are TGCGCCAGCAGTTATGACCTAGCTGATGAGCAGCTCTTC.

The gene calls are TRBV19 and TRBJ2-6; D not certain. The CDR3 extends over 17 amino acids. Germline V gene lookup returns CDR1 LNHDA and CDR2 SQIVND (reference sequence). Trimming removed 5 bases at V and 1 base at J, with 15 bases between. For the CDR3, the DNA is TGTGCCAGTAGTCTCCTCCCTCAACATTCTGGGGCCAACGTCCTGACTTTC. This sequence encodes CASSLLPQHSGANVLTF.

The V call is TRBV29-1, the J call TRBJ2-7; TRBD1 aligns across 9 bases. The CDR3 sequence is 13 residues long. V was clipped by 6 bases and J by 5 bases; unmatched bases: 8. Germline V CDR1 and CDR2: SQVTM, ANQGSEA. CDR3 sequence reads: CSVRRDREDEQYF. For the CDR3, the DNA is TGCAGCGTGCGCCGGGACAGGGAGGACGAGCAGTACTTC.

This clonotype was detected once. The chain is built from TRBV5-4 and TRBJ2-4, with 9 positions matching TRBD1. Germline CDR1 and CDR2: SGHNT and YYREEE (reference sequence). The ends lost 4 bases at V and 8 bases at J; junction bases unmatched: 10. The CDR3 has 15 amino acids. CDR3 coding DNA: TGTGCCAGCAGCAAAACCGGGACAGGGTTAGACATTCAGTACTTC. Translation gives CASSKTGTGLDIQYF.

This rearrangement joins TRBV10-3 to TRBJ2-5; D uncertain. The DNA end lines up better with TRBJ2-7; the J call may be wrong. From germline, CDR1 is ENHRY and CDR2 SYGVKD. This CDR3 has 15 residues. The CDR3 DNA reads TGTGCCATCCCTCCCCTGGACCCCCAATCCTACGAGCAGTACTTC. Translated, it gives CAIPPLDPQSYEQYF.